This is a list of T cell receptor beta chains from one sample in a study of blood T cell repertoires in COVID-19. TCRdb's copy holds only in-frame clones and misses some; the assay was immunoSEQ multiplex PCR. Here the sample spans 200,000 to 250,000 clones, approximately 86% being singletons. The sample consisted of peripheral blood. These TCRs come from a woman at least 80 years old with acute or convalescent COVID-19. Each CDR3 is given with its conserved first and last residue. A D gene is named only where the DNA matches it firmly. Clone size appears in some rows only: once, few, many, or a class for an expanded clone.

d_call clone_size j_call v_call cdr3_nt cdr3_aa
- - TRBJ1-1 TRBV7-2 TGTGCCAGCAGCAGCGGCCCCCATGGCACTGAAGCTTTCTTT CASSSGPHGTEAFF
TRBD1 - TRBJ2-3 TRBV6-5 TGTGCCAGCAGGGGACAGGGAATCACAGATACGCAGTATTTT CASRGQGITDTQYF
- - TRBJ2-7 TRBV7-8 TGTGCCAGCAGCCACGCCGGGTTTAAGCAGTACTTC CASSHAGFKQYF
TRBD2 - TRBJ2-3 TRBV7-3 TGTGCCAGCAGCCTCCAGCGGGGGATGGGAGATACGCAGTATTTT CASSLQRGMGDTQYF
- few TRBJ2-3 TRBV11-2 TGTGCCAGCAGCCACCCGGTCGGTGGCACAGATACGCAGTATTTT CASSHPVGGTDTQYF
TRBD1 - TRBJ2-7 TRBV5-1 TGCGCCAGCAGCTTACCAGGGGGATACGAGCAGTACTTC CASSLPGGYEQYF
TRBD1 - TRBJ1-4 TRBV5-1 TGCGCCAGCAGCTTGGACAGGGGGACTAATGAAAAACTGTTTTTT CASSLDRGTNEKLFF
TRBD1 - TRBJ1-2 TRBV19 TGTGCCAGTAGTATAACCCCCTGGACAGGGGGCTACTATGGCTACACCTTC CASSITPWTGGYYGYTF
- - TRBJ1-5 TRBV2 TGTGCCAGCAGACTGACAGGCAGAACTCAGCCCCAGCATTTT CASRLTGRTQPQHF
TRBD2 - TRBJ2-1 TRBV5-1 TGCGCCAGCGCGACTAGCGGAACCTACAATGAGCAGTTCTTC CASATSGTYNEQFF
- - TRBJ1-2 TRBV7-2 TGTGCCAGCAACCCACAGGGTATGGGTGGCTACACCTTC CASNPQGMGGYTF
- - TRBJ1-6 TRBV9 TGTGCCAGCAGCGTCGGACCAGGGAATTCACCCCTCCACTTT CASSVGPGNSPLHF
TRBD2 - TRBJ2-2 TRBV7-8 TGTGCCAGCAGCTTAGCACTAGCGGGGGGGATCGGGGAGCTGTTTTTT CASSLALAGGIGELFF
- once TRBJ2-5 TRBV5-1 TGCGCCAGCAGCGCCGGTTCCACGAGGGAGACCCAGTACTTC CASSAGSTRETQYF
TRBD2 - TRBJ2-1 TRBV10-3 TGTGCCATCACCCGGACTAGCGGGGGCCTACTCGTTGAGCAGTTCTTC CAITRTSGGLLVEQFF
TRBD1 - TRBJ1-2 TRBV28 TGTGCCAGCAGTGTAAAGCCCGGACAGGGAGAATATGGCTACACCTTC CASSVKPGQGEYGYTF
TRBD1 - TRBJ2-1 TRBV24-1 TGTGCCACCAGTGATTTCCGGGACAGGGGGCGCCTCTATGAGCAGTTCTTC CATSDFRDRGRLYEQFF
TRBD2 - TRBJ2-2 TRBV3-1/TRBV3-2 TGTGCCAGCAGCCTTTCTAGCGGGGGGGCCAATGGCGGGGAGCTGTTTTTT CASSLSSGGANGGELFF
- - TRBJ1-1 TRBV28 TGTGCCAGCAGTTTAAAAGGAATTGTAAAAAGGGGCACTGAAGCTTTCTTT CASSLKGIVKRGTEAFF
TRBD1 - TRBJ2-7 TRBV6-1 TGTGCCAGCAGTGATGGGACAGGGGGGCGACTCACCGAATCCTACGAGCAGTACTTC CASSDGTGGRLTESYEQYF
- - TRBJ2-5 TRBV12-3/TRBV12-4 TGTGCCAGCACCCGCGGAGGGCCGGCCCAGTACTTC CASTRGGPAQYF
- - TRBJ1-6 TRBV9 TGTGCCAGCAGCGTAGACAGGGTCGGAAATTCACCCCTCCACTTT CASSVDRVGNSPLHF
- - TRBJ1-5 TRBV7-2 TGTGCCAGCAGCCCCCAGGGTGCTAATAGCAATCAGCCCCAGCATTTT CASSPQGANSNQPQHF
TRBD1 - TRBJ2-7 TRBV5-1 TGCGCCAGCAGCTTGGCAGCGGGACAGGGGACCTACGAGCAGTACTTC CASSLAAGQGTYEQYF
- once TRBJ2-7 TRBV14 TGTGCCAGCAGCTACGGACTTGACAATTACGAGCAGTACTTC CASSYGLDNYEQYF
- - TRBJ1-2 TRBV5-8 TGTGCCAGCAGCTTGGGACTGGCGAGAGGTTTAGCTAACTATGGCTACACCTTC CASSLGLARGLANYGYTF
TRBD2 - TRBJ2-1 TRBV12-3/TRBV12-4 TGTGCCAGCAGTTGGGGGGGAAACAATGAGCAGTTCTTC CASSWGGNNEQFF
TRBD1 - TRBJ2-3 TRBV18 TGTGCCAGCTCACCACAAAACAGGGGGCTGGTAGATACGCAGTATTTT CASSPQNRGLVDTQYF
TRBD1 - TRBJ1-1 TRBV19 TGTGCCAGTAGGGACAGGGCCACTGAAGCTTTCTTT CASRDRATEAFF
- - TRBJ1-4 TRBV19 TGTGCCAGTAGTATACAGATTAATGAAAAACTGTTTTTT CASSIQINEKLFF
TRBD2 - TRBJ2-3 TRBV7-2 TGTGCCAGCAGCGTGACTAGCGGAAACACAGATACGCAGTATTTT CASSVTSGNTDTQYF
- once TRBJ1-1 TRBV7-9 TGTGCCAGCAGCTTGGGAGGAGGGCTAAACACTGAAGCTTTCTTT CASSLGGGLNTEAFF
- - TRBJ2-1 TRBV4-3 TGCGCCAGCAGCCGGTCCCGGGACTACAATGAGCAGTTCTTC CASSRSRDYNEQFF
TRBD2 - TRBJ2-5 TRBV7-3 TGTGCCAGCAGCCGGGGACTAGCGGGGAGTCAAGAGACCCAGTACTTC CASSRGLAGSQETQYF
- - TRBJ1-2 TRBV9 TGTGCCAGCAGCATCAGGGCCAACTATGGCTACACCTTC CASSIRANYGYTF
- - TRBJ1-1 TRBV30 TGTGCCTGGAGTGAGCCCGATCGAATTCGCCTGAACACTGAAGCTTTCTTT CAWSEPDRIRLNTEAFF
- - TRBJ2-1 TRBV6-5 TGTGCCAGCAAGGAAGGAGACTACAATGAGCAGTTCTTC CASKEGDYNEQFF
- - TRBJ1-2 TRBV5-1 TGCGCCAGCAGTCCCGAGCCCCTATGGAGAGGCTACACCTTC CASSPEPLWRGYTF
- - TRBJ1-2 TRBV27 TGTGCCAGCAGTTTATCGGCCGTTTGGGCCCCCAACGGCTACACCTTC CASSLSAVWAPNGYTF
- - TRBJ1-4 TRBV7-9 TGTGCCAGCGGACTGGGGACTAATGAAAAACTGTTTTTT CASGLGTNEKLFF